These 4 T cell receptor beta chains came from one sample sequenced in a study of T cells in tuberculosis. Data came from immunoSEQ multiplex PCR; TCRdb stores just in-frame clones and leaves some out. This sample has under 25,000 clones, with less than 98% found just once. Sequenced: PBMCs. These receptors were obtained from a donor between 10 and 29 years old with latent tuberculosis or without tuberculosis infection.

The chain couples TRBV5-6 to TRBJ2-6; 9 bases map to TRBD2. The CDR3 is 17 amino acids. V shed 3 bases, J shed 2 bases, and the junction held 6 bases outside the gene matches. Germline CDR1 and CDR2: SGHDT and YYEEEE. This chain's CDR3 is CASSSLGTSPGANVLTF. In DNA form, the CDR3 reads TGTGCCAGCAGCTCACTAGGGACTAGCCCTGGGGCCAACGTCCTGACTTTC.

A single count supports this clone. The rearrangement uses TRBV5-1 and TRBJ2-7, with 7 bases that match TRBD2. The CDR3 runs 14 residues. The ends lost 3 bases at V and 5 bases at J; junction bases unmatched: 8. Germline values: CDR1 SGHRS, CDR2 YFSETQ. This chain's CDR3 is CASSSERDVDEQYF. In nucleotides, the CDR3 is TGCGCCAGCAGCTCCGAGCGGGATGTCGACGAGCAGTACTTC.

V usage is TRBV9 and J usage is TRBJ2-3; D might be TRBD2 (5 bases). Germline V CDR1 and CDR2: SGDLS, YYNGEE. The V end was cut by 3 bases, the J end by 2 bases, with 13 bases between. The CDR3 runs to 15 residues. In DNA, the CDR3 is TGTGCCAGCAGCGCTCTCGGGGAACCCACAGATACGCAGTATTTT. Its translation is CASSALGEPTDTQYF.

This chain links TRBV6-1 with TRBJ1-3, with D hard to call. The CDR3 spans 13 residues. Germline-derived CDR1 and CDR2 are MNHNS and SASEGT. Trimming took off 7 bases at V and 7 bases at J, with 14 bases between the two ends. The CDR3 region has the DNA TGTGCCAGCAAGGTCCCTGGAGGGAACACCATATATTTT. Its protein product is CASKVPGGNTIYF.